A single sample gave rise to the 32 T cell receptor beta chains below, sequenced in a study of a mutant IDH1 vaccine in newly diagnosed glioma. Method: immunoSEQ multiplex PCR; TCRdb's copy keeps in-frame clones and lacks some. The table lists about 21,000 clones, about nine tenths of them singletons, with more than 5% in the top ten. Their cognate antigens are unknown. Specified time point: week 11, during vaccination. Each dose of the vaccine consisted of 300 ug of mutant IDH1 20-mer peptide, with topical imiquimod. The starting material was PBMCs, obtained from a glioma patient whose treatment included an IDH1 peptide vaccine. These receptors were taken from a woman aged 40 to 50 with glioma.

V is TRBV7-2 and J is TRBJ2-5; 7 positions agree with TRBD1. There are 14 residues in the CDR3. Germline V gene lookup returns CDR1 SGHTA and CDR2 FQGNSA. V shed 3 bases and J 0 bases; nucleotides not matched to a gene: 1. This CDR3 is CASSLDRYQETQYF. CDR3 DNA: TGTGCCAGCAGCTTGGACAGGTACCAAGAGACCCAGTACTTC.

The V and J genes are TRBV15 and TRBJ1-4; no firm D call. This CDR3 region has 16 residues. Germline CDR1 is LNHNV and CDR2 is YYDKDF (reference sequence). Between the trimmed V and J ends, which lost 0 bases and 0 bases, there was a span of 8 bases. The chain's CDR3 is CATSRDDSTTNEKLFF. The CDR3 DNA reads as TGTGCCACCAGCAGAGATGATAGCACAACTAATGAAAAACTGTTTTTT.

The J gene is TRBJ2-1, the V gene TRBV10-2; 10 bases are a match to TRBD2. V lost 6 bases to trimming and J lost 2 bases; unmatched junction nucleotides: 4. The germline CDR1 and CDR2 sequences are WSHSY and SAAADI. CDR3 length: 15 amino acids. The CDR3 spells CASSSSGRAYNEQFF. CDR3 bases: TGCGCCAGCAGCTCGAGCGGGAGGGCCTACAATGAGCAGTTCTTC.

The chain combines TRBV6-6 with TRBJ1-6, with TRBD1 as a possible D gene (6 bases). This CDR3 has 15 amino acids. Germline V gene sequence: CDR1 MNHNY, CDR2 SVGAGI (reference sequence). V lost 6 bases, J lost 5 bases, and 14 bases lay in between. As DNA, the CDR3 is TGTGCCAGCAGCACCCCGACAGGCCATAATTCACCCCTCCACTTT. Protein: CASSTPTGHNSPLHF.

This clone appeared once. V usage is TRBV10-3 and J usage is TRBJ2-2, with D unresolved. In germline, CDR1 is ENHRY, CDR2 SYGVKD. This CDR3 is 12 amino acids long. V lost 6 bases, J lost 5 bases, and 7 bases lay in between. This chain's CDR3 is CAISSSTGELFF. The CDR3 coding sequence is TGTGCCATCAGCTCTTCAACCGGGGAGCTGTTTTTT.

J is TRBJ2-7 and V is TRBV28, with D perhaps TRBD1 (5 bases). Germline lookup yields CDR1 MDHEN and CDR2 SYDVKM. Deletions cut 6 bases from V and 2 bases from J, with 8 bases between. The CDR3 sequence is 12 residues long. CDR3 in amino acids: CASSGRAYEQYF. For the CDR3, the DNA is TGTGCCAGCAGCGGCAGGGCCTACGAGCAGTACTTC.

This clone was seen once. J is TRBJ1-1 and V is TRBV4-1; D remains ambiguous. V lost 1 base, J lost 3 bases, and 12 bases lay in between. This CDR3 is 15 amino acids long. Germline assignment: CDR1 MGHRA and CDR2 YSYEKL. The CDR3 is CASSQVTEIYTEAFF. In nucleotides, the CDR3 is TGCGCCAGCAGCCAAGTAACGGAAATTTACACTGAAGCTTTCTTT.

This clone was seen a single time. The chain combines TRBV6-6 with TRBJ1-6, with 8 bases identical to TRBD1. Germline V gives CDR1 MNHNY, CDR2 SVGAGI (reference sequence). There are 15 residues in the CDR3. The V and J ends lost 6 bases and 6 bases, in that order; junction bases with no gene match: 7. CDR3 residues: CASRTGVGGNSPLHF. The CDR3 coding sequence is TGTGCCAGCAGGACAGGGGTGGGTGGTAATTCACCCCTCCACTTT.

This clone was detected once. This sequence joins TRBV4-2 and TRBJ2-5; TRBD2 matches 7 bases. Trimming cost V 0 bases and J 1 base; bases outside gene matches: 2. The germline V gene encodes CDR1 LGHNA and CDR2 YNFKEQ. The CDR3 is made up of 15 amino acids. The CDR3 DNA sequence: TGTGCCAGCAGCCAAGAAGCGGGGACCCAAGAGACCCAGTACTTC. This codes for CASSQEAGTQETQYF.

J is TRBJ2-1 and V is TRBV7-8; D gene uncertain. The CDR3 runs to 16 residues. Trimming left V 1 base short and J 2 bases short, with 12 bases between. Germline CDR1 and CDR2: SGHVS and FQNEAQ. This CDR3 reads CASSLGFDTAYNEQFF. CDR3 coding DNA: TGTGCCAGCAGCTTAGGGTTTGACACCGCCTACAATGAGCAGTTCTTC.

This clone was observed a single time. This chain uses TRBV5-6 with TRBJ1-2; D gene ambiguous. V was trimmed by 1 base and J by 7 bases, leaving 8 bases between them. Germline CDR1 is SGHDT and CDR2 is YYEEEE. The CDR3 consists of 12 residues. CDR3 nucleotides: TGTGCCAGCAGCTTGATGAGGGTTGGCTACACCTTC. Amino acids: CASSLMRVGYTF.

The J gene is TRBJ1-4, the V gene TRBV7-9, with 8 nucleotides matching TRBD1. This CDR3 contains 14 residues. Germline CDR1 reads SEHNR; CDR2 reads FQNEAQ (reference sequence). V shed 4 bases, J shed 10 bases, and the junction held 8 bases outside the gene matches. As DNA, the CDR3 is TGTGCCAGCAGCTCCGGACAGGGAGAAGGAAAACTGTTTTTT. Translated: CASSSGQGEGKLFF.

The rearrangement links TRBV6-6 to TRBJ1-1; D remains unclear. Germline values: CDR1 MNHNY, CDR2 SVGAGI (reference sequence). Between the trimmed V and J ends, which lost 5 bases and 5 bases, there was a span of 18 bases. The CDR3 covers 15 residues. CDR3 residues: CASSRTGGVVTEAFF. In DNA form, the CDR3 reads TGTGCCAGCAGTCGAACCGGTGGGGTGGTGACTGAAGCTTTCTTT.

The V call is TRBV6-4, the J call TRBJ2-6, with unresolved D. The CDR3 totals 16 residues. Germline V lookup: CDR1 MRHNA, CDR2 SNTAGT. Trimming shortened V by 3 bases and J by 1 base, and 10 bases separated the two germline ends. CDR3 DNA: TGTGCCAGCAGTGAAAACATGGGGTCTGGGGCCAACGTCCTGACTTTC. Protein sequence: CASSENMGSGANVLTF.

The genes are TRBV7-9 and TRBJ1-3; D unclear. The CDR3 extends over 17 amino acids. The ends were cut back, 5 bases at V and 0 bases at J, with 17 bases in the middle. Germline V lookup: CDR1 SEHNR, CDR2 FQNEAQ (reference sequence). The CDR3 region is CASSRMTGGYSGNTIYF. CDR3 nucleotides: TGTGCCAGCAGCCGAATGACTGGCGGATACTCTGGAAACACCATATATTTT.

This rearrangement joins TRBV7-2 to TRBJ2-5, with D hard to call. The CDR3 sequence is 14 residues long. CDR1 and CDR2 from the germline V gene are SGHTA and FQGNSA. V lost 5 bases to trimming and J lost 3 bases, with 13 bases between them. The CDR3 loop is CASSPGSVKETQYF. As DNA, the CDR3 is TGTGCCAGCAGCCCCGGGTCGGTTAAAGAGACCCAGTACTTC.

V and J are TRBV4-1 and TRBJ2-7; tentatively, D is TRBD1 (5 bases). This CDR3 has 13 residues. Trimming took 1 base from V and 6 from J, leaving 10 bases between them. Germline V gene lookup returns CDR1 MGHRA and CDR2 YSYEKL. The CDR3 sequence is CASSQGRTGEQYF. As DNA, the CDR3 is TGCGCCAGCAGCCAAGGTCGAACAGGCGAGCAGTACTTC.

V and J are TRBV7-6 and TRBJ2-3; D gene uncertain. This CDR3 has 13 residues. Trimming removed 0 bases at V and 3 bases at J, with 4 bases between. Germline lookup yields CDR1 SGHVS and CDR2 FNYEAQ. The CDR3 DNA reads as TGTGCCAGCAGCTTAGCGCGGACAGATACGCAGTATTTT. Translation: CASSLARTDTQYF.

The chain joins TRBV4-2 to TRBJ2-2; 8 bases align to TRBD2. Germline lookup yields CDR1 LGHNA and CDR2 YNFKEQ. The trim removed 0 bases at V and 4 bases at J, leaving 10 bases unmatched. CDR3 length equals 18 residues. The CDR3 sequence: CASSQEYGRGDSTGELFF. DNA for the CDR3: TGTGCCAGCAGCCAAGAATACGGGAGGGGGGATAGCACCGGGGAGCTGTTTTTT.

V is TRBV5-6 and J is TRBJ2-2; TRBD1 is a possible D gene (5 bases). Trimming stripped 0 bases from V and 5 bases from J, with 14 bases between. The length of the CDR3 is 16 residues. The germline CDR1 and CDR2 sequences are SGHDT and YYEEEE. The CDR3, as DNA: TGTGCCAGCAGCTTGGATTTAACAGGATTAACCGGGGAGCTGTTTTTT. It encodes CASSLDLTGLTGELFF. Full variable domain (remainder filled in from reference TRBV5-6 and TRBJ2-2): DAGVTQSPTHLIKTRGQQVTLRCSPKSGHDTVSWYQQALGQGPQFIFQYYEEEERQRGNFPDRFSGHQFPNYSSELNVNALLLGDSALYLCASSLDLTGLTGELFFGEGSRLTVL.

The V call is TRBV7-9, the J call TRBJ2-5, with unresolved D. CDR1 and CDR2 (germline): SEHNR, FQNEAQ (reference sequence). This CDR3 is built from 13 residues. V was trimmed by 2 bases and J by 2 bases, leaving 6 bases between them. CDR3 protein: CASSLTIQETQYF. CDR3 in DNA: TGTGCCAGCAGCTTAACTATACAAGAGACCCAGTACTTC.

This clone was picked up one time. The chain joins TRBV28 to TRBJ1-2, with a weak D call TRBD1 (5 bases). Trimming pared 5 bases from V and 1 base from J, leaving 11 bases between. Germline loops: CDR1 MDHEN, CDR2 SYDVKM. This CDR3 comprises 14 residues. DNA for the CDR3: TGTGCCAGCAGTCCCGGGGGAGTTAACTATGGCTACACCTTC. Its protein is CASSPGGVNYGYTF.

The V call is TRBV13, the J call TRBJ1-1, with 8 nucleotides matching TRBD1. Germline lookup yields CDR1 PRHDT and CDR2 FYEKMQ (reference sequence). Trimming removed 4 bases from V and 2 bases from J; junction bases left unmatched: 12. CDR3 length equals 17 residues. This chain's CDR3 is CASSSEDRGSTNTEAFF. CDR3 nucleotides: TGTGCCAGCAGCTCCGAAGACAGGGGATCGACCAACACTGAAGCTTTCTTT.

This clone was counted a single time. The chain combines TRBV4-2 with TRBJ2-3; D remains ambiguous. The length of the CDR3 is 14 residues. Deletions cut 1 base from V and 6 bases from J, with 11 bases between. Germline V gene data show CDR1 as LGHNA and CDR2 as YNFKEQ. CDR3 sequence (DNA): TGTGCCAGCAGCCAAGGCCGAGAGGCGGATACGCAGTATTTT. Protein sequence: CASSQGREADTQYF.

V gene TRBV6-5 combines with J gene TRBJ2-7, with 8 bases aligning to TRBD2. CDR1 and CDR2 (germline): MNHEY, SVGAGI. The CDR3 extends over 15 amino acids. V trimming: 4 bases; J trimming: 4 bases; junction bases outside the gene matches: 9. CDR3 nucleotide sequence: TGTGCCAGCAGTTCCCCGCGGGGGGCGTTTTACGAGCAGTACTTC. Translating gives CASSSPRGAFYEQYF.

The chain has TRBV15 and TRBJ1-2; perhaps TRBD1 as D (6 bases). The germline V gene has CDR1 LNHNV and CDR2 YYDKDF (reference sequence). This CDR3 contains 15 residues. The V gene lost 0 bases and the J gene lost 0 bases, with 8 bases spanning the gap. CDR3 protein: CATSRDRTANYGYTF. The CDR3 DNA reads TGTGCCACCAGCAGAGACAGGACAGCTAACTATGGCTACACCTTC.

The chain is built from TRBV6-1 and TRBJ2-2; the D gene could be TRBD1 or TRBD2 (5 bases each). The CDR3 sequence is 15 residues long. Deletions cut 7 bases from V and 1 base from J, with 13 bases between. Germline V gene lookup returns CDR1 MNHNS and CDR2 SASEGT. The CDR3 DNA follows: TGTGCCAGCAATACGGGACGGCGGAACACCGGGGAGCTGTTTTTT. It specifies CASNTGRRNTGELFF.

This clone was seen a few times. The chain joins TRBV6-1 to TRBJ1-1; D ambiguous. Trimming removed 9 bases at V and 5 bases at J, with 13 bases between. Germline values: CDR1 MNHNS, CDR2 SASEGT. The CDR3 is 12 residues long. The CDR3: CASTTRWTEAFF. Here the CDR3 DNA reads TGTGCCAGTACCACGAGATGGACTGAAGCTTTCTTT.

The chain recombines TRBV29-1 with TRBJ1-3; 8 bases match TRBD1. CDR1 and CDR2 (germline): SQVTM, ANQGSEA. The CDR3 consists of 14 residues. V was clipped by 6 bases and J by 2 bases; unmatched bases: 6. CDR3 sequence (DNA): TGCAGCGTGATCCAACAGGGGGCTGGAAACACCATATATTTT. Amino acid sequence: CSVIQQGAGNTIYF. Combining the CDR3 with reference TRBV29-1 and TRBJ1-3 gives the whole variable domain SAVISQKPSRDICQRGTSLTIQCQVDSQVTMMFWYRQQPGQSLTLIATANQGSEATYESGFVIDKFPISRPNLTFSTLTVSNMSPEDSSIYLCSVIQQGAGNTIYFGEGSWLTVV.

The CDR3, as DNA: TGTGCCAGTAGTACGACGGGACAGATTTTAACTAATGAAAAACTGTTTTTT. It translates to CASSTTGQILTNEKLFF. The chain combines TRBV19 with TRBJ1-4; 7 nucleotides match TRBD1. Germline-derived CDR1 and CDR2 are LNHDA and SQIVND (reference sequence). Unmatched junction bases numbered 9, after V lost 4 bases and J lost 1 base. The CDR3 loop spans 17 amino acids.

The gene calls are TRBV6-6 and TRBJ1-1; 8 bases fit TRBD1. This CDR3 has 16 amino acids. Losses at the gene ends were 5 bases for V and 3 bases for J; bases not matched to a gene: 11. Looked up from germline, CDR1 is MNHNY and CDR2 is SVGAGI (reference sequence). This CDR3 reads CASSPDRGTSYTEAFF. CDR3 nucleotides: TGTGCCAGCAGTCCCGACAGGGGAACCTCTTACACTGAAGCTTTCTTT.

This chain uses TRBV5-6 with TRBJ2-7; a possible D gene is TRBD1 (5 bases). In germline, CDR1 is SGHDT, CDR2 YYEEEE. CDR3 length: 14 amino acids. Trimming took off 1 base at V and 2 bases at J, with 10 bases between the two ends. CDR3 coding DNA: TGTGCCAGCAGCTTGCAGGGTGTCGCCTACGAGCAGTACTTC. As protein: CASSLQGVAYEQYF.